This T cell receptor beta chain is from a study of blood T cell repertoires in COVID-19. About the study: Material from acute and convalescent COVID-19 was sourced from the United States, Italy and Spain. Nucleic acid was either cDNA or gDNA, and it came from T cells, B-cell-depleted T cells, or PBMCs.

Per the original methods: Estimates of nucleated cell counts were drawn from the amplification of reference gene primers. Sequencing was performed with immunoSEQ multiplex PCR; in TCRdb, only in-frame clones are kept and a portion is missing. Clonal size and the V and J genes are those of that table, whereas D and trimming came from the DNA. The sample has approximately 210,000 clones, around 95% seen once. One Seattle source followed patients from active infection through their disease course. Germline assignment: CDR1 SGHAT and CDR2 FQNNGV. V was trimmed by 5 bases and J by 0 bases, leaving 13 bases between them. This CDR3 contains 15 residues.

The sequence was obtained from a man aged 25-40 years with COVID-19, enrolled during active disease. V usage is TRBV11-2 and J usage is TRBJ1-2, with TRBD1 as a possible D gene (6 bases). What was sequenced was peripheral blood. In DNA, the CDR3 is TGTGCCAGCAGCCCGATTGACAGGCCTAACTATGGCTACACCTTC. Translation: CASSPIDRPNYGYTF.